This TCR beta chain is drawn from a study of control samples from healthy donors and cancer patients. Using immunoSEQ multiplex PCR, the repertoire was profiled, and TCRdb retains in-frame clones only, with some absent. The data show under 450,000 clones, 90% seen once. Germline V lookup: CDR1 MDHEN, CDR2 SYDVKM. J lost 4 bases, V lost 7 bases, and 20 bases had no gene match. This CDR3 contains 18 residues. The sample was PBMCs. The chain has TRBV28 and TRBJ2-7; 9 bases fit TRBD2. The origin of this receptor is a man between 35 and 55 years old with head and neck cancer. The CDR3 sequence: CASTDLGTFSGSRYEQYF. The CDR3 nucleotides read TGTGCCAGCACCGACCTAGGGACTTTTAGCGGGAGTCGGTACGAGCAGTACTTC.